Listed below are T cell receptor beta chains from one sample, sequenced in a study of early T cells in non-severe SARS-CoV-2 infection. TCRdb itself ran the 5' RACE reads through MiXCR, one entry per CDR3 protein. The table records around 72,000 distinct CDR3 sequences, around a tenth of them present only once. Sequenced here: whole blood, sampled at baseline. These receptors originate from an adult who was a healthcare worker with PCR-confirmed SARS-CoV-2 infection or an uninfected control (not recorded which). Each CDR3 is given with its conserved first and last residue. The order of the fields is V gene, CDR3 protein.

TRBV10-1 CASSESFSGGDTQYF
TRBV19 CASRIAVVSNQPQHF
TRBV3-1 CASSQDSIVLEQFF
TRBV7-2 CASSLNAISEFNEQFF
TRBV12-3/TRBV12-4 CASSSEGTGGAYEQYF
TRBV9 CASSVGQGSEQYF
TRBV6-2/TRBV6-3 CTSVRGEYNEQFF
TRBV10-3 CATGDTMNTEAFF
TRBV30 CAWSFTKDRAREKLFF
TRBV5-1 CASRVFPENLYNEQFF
TRBV5-1 CASSPGTGMYF
TRBV2 CASIYPNTGELFF
TRBV11-2 CASTPGAFSYEQYF
TRBV4-3 CASSQDDSPGQGTAFF
TRBV20-1 CSARQTDYGYTF
TRBV3-2 CASSRGGGTEAFF
TRBV29-1 CSVVSGSLVEQYF
TRBV5-1 CASSFSGGLSSYEQYF
TRBV3-1 CASSQDLADSSSAFF
TRBV25-1 CASSELTSGGTYEQYF
TRBV9 CASSQGQGGNTIYF
TRBV6-4 CASSDRLGSFNEQFF
TRBV5-1 CASSGGLSGNEKLFF
TRBV3-1 CASSPRTGPNEKLFF
TRBV2 CASNSRRSNQPQHF
TRBV11-2 CASSPQRANYGYTF
TRBV6-5 CASSYMTGGNTEAFF
TRBV7-8 CAGSSDSSYEQYF
TRBV2 CASPRRAQLQYF
TRBV5-1 CASSTGLAGGPLPAKNIQYF
TRBV12-3/TRBV12-4 CASSQEGGAGDEQFF
TRBV20-1 CSARVGTLGNEQFF
TRBV7-9 CASSFKGTGELFF
TRBV2 CASRAAPFTDTQYF
TRBV20-1 CSARGGYGYTF
TRBV6-1 CASSERTRGEQYF
TRBV7-9 CASSLGGLSLGQFF
TRBV7-8 CASSLGDNEQFF
TRBV5-1 CASSWSGAPSTDTQYF
TRBV21-1 CASSKSRGTPNQPQHF
TRBV20-1 CSAKRGQGLAEKLFF
TRBV7-9 CASSLTGGIDTQHF
TRBV5-1 CATSATGSNSPLHF
TRBV5-1 CASSEGGVTDTQYF
TRBV7-9 CASSSDSSNSPLHF
TRBV3-1 CASSLSSGRSPLHF
TRBV10-3 CAISESQGSNTEAFF
TRBV5-1 CASSLVRWTDTQYF
TRBV28 CASRRGDRDSYEQYF
TRBV6-5 CASSERDSSTDTQYF
TRBV29-1 CSVHRSDRGRADTQYF
TRBV30 CAWSVDTGRNTEAFF
TRBV5-1 CASRSDRLGDTQYF
TRBV11-2 CASSKNAGERGDTQYF
TRBV3-1 CASSPPTSGNYNEQFF
TRBV11-2 CASSLWGAREETQYF